This T cell receptor (beta chain) was retrieved from a study of shared clonotypes between healthy human individuals. This clone was recorded a few times. No antigen is known for it. The CDR3 runs 16 residues. The germline CDR1 and CDR2 sequences are SGHRS and YFSETQ. The V segment lost 1 base and the J segment 3 bases; nucleotides outside the gene matches: 5. Study results and caveats: Clonotypes not shared had lower generation probabilities than those common to all four donors.

Each subset's genomic DNA was split evenly across several immunoSEQ plates. Original data processing: From ImmunoSEQ came sequences covering only the junction and carrying no quality scores, so filtering differed. Profiling relied on immunoSEQ multiplex PCR, and the TCRdb table lists in-frame clones only, not all of them. That table gives V, J and clone size, and the DNA gave D and trimming. The table records roughly 640,000 clones, roughly 70% of them present only once. The origin of this receptor is a young woman in good health. This chain connects TRBV5-1 to TRBJ2-2, with 8 nucleotides matching TRBD1. The specimen sequenced was memory CD4+ T cells sorted from blood. Subset described: CD45RA-negative fraction. In DNA form, the CDR3 reads TGCGCCAGCAGCTTGCAGGGGGCTGAGGACACCGGGGAGCTGTTTTTT. Translating gives CASSLQGAEDTGELFF.